Below are 6 T cell receptor beta chains sequenced from a single sample in a study of OX40 agonist ivuxolimab in advanced cancers. Libraries were prepared by immunoSEQ multiplex PCR; TCRdb keeps only in-frame clonotypes and omits some of them. Here the sample spans 85,000 to 100,000 clones, more than 75% being singletons. The sample was CD4+ or CD8+ T cells sorted from blood, taken in a trial of the OX40 agonist ivuxolimab. Every receptor here comes from an adult with an advanced solid tumor such as melanoma, head and neck, liver or kidney cancer.

About this clone itself: Different DNA sequences within this sample yield the same CDR3. The J gene is TRBJ1-1, the V gene TRBV5-1; 9 bases are a match to TRBD1. CDR1 is SGHRS and CDR2 is YFSETQ in the germline V gene. The CDR3 consists of 12 residues. V dropped 3 bases and J dropped 8; count of bases not matched to a gene: 2. The CDR3: CASSYGQGEAFF. The CDR3 DNA sequence: TGCGCCAGCAGCTACGGACAGGGGGAAGCTTTCTTT.

V and J are TRBV29-1 and TRBJ1-5; D is ambiguous. Germline loops: CDR1 SQVTM, CDR2 ANQGSEA. The length of the CDR3 is 14 residues. V was shortened by 7 bases and J by 0 bases, with 13 bases between the two germline ends. The CDR3 DNA is TGCAGCGCGCAGACGGACTATAGCAATCAGCCCCAGCATTTT. Protein product: CSAQTDYSNQPQHF.

The chain recombines TRBV30 with TRBJ2-1, with 8 positions matching TRBD2. The CDR3 is made up of 16 amino acids. The trim removed 0 bases at V and 4 bases at J, leaving 8 bases unmatched. Germline CDR1 is GTSNPN and CDR2 is SVGIG (reference sequence). The CDR3 region has the DNA TGTGCCTGGAGTGTGGGTTTAGCGGGATTATACAATGAGCAGTTCTTC. This gives the protein CAWSVGLAGLYNEQFF.

This rearrangement joins TRBV30 to TRBJ1-5; unclear D gene. The V end was cut by 0 bases, the J end by 6 bases, with 15 bases between. The CDR3 runs 15 residues. In germline, CDR1 is GTSNPN, CDR2 SVGIG (reference sequence). CDR3 region: CAWSVPRNVPQPQHF. CDR3 coding DNA: TGTGCCTGGAGTGTACCCAGGAACGTCCCTCAGCCCCAGCATTTT.

This rearrangement joins TRBV5-8 to TRBJ2-1; D might be TRBD2 (6 bases). The CDR3 consists of 15 residues. V lost 1 base to trimming and J lost 0 bases, with 8 bases between them. In germline, CDR1 is SGHTS, CDR2 YDEGEE. CDR3 residues: CASSLRESSYNEQFF. CDR3 DNA sequence: TGTGCCAGCAGCTTGCGGGAGTCCTCCTACAATGAGCAGTTCTTC.

This chain links TRBV19 with TRBJ1-1; D gene uncertain. The CDR3 consists of 13 residues. Looked up from germline, CDR1 is LNHDA and CDR2 is SQIVND (reference sequence). V shed 6 bases and J shed 3 bases, with 11 bases lying between them. CDR3 loop: CASSFSGYTEAFF. The DNA of the CDR3 is TGTGCCAGTAGCTTTTCGGGGTACACTGAAGCTTTCTTT.